Here is one T cell receptor (beta chain) with its context. Its antigen is not identified. This entry is derived from a study of CD8+ T cells in alopecia areata. Whole-study findings and limits: Clonality was higher in lesional than normal scalp, especially in alopecia totalis/universalis. Tofacitinib produced a significant decrease in scalp clonality and in expanded CD8+ clones among the top 100.

Investigators isolated RNA and reverse transcribed it into cDNA to act as the sequencing template. The repertoire was sequenced with immunoSEQ multiplex PCR; TCRdb's copy has only in-frame clones and lacks some. The sample lists 95,000 to 110,000 clones, 65% to 85% occurring once. Germline loops: CDR1 MNHEY, CDR2 SVGAGI. Trimming left V 7 bases short and J 4 bases short, with 11 bases between. The CDR3 is made up of 13 amino acids. Specified treatment: oral pan-JAK inhibitor, 5-10 mg twice daily. It was from PBMCs that CD4+ and CD8+ T cells were sorted. The sequence was collected from a human donor with alopecia areata. The V call is TRBV6-5, the J call TRBJ1-5; D may be TRBD1 (6 bases). This sample comprised CD8+ T cells sorted from blood, obtained at week 24, from a patient treated with tofacitinib. This CDR3 reads CASKGGENQPQHF. The CDR3 region has the DNA TGTGCCAGCAAAGGGGGGGAGAATCAGCCCCAGCATTTT.